This section outlines one TCR beta chain sequence together with its context. The antigen remains unidentified. Germline CDR1 is MNHEY and CDR2 is SVGAGI. The length of the CDR3 is 14 residues. V lost 4 bases to trimming and J lost 7 bases; unmatched junction nucleotides: 7. This sample stems from a study of cytomegalovirus exposure and HLA in healthy donors. Study-wide results and caveats: As a later analysis revealed, the rate of TCR association differed by HLA locus, with DRB1 most and HLA-C fewest. Most observed TCR sequences were rare, whereas some public TCRs were detected in many donors.

Primers included in the PCR were 60 Vbeta and 13 Jbeta primers. The repertoire was sequenced with immunoSEQ multiplex PCR; TCRdb's copy has only in-frame clones and lacks some. Of under 130,000 clones listed, 74% are singletons. This clonotype was obtained from a man aged 50-59 years in good health and CMV-seropositive. The sequencing input was PBMCs. The genes are TRBV6-5 and TRBJ1-2, with TRBD1 matching 9 bases. For the CDR3, the DNA is TGTGCCAGCAGTTCAACGGGACAGGGCGGTGGCTACACCTTC. Translated, it gives CASSSTGQGGGYTF.